The text below deals with one T cell receptor (beta chain). Its target is unknown. Data came from immunoSEQ multiplex PCR; TCRdb stores just in-frame clones and leaves some out. The sample has roughly 56,000 clones; approximately 80% are singletons. This specimen belongs to a study of early stage breast cancer tumors. Study-level background: The ER+/PR+/HER2- tumors included roughly 8 ductal and a few lobular carcinomas. Each sample averaged around 9.4-fold read coverage. Study conclusions and caveats: Commonly generated sequences made up most enriched TCRB sequences shared between patients.

Germline lookup yields CDR1 SNHLY and CDR2 FYNNEI. The CDR3 spans 13 residues. With 6 bases removed from V and 2 bases from J, the gap between germline ends came to 11 bases. The J gene is TRBJ2-7, the V gene TRBV2; possible D gene TRBD2, 6 bases. Sequencing was performed on blood. The TCR originated in a person between 30 and 45 years old with breast cancer. Here the CDR3 reads CASSKGLAYEQYF. The CDR3 bases are TGTGCCAGCAGCAAGGGACTTGCCTACGAGCAGTACTTC.